Below, one T cell receptor beta chain is given with its context. Its specificity is unknown. Every participating donor contributed 8.5 to 10 milliliters of peripheral blood through a draw. A minimum of 7 million PBMCs was isolated per sample. This entry comes from a study of blood T cells in healthy people across ages. The authors ran a second PCR of about 6 to 11 cycles using a sample-barcoded 5' primer and a J-beta primer mix. Researchers report that a template-switch adaptor with 12 random nucleotides tagged each cDNA molecule. TCRdb passed the 5' RACE reads through MiXCR, listing each CDR3 protein once. The sample lists 1.5 million to 2 million distinct CDR3 sequences, about 28% occurring once. Study-level results: Considered underestimates were the diversity estimates obtained from one million T cells.

This sequence originates from a woman in her thirties in good health. Material: blood.

For the CDR3, the DNA is TGTGCCAGCAGTTACACTATAACAGGGATGAACACTGAAGCTTTCTTT. Its protein product is CASSYTITGMNTEAFF. The gene calls are TRBV6-5 and TRBJ1-1, with D tentatively TRBD1 (6 bases). Trimming cost V 2 bases and J 0 bases, with 13 bases left between them. The CDR3 loop spans 16 amino acids. The germline V gene has CDR1 MNHEY and CDR2 SVGAGI.